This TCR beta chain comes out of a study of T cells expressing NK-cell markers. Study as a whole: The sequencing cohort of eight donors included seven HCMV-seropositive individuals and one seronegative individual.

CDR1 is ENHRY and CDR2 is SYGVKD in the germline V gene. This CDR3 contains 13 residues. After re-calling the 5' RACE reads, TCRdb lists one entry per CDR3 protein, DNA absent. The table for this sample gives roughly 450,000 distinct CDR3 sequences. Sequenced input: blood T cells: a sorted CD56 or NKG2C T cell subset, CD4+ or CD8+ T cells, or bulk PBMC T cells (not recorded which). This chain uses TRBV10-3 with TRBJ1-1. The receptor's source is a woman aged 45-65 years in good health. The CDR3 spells CAISERVGHGAFF.